This TCR beta chain was recovered during a study of cytomegalovirus exposure and HLA in healthy donors. Study-level information: The study's early data release held 80 million to 95 million unique TCRs from HLA-typed donors. General observations from the study: Later genetic work tied a missense DCLRE1C variant to beta-chain V and J trimming. There were reportedly fewer N-insertions in an Asian-associated ancestry cluster than the approximately 670-donor mean, in a later analysis.

This clone was detected once. No antigen is known for it. The CDR3 contains 14 residues. Looked up from germline, CDR1 is SGHTS and CDR2 is YDEGEE. V was pared by 10 bases and J by 1 base, with 10 bases of the junction left unmatched. PCR was performed using 60 Vbeta and 13 Jbeta primers. Generated by immunoSEQ multiplex PCR, the TCRdb table keeps only in-frame clones and is missing some. The sample comprises about 140,000 clones, 79% of which are singletons, and more than 0.85% rests with the top ten. The chain couples TRBV5-8 to TRBJ1-1; 7 nucleotides agree with TRBD1. This TCR came from a man between 18 and 35 years old in good health and CMV-seronegative. The source material was PBMCs. The CDR3 region is CASDREYANTEAFF. CDR3 nucleotide sequence: TGTGCCTCAGACAGGGAGTATGCGAACACTGAAGCTTTCTTT. Full variable domain (rest looked up from reference TRBV5-8 and TRBJ1-1): EAGVTQSPTHLIKTRGQQATLRCSPISGHTSVYWYQQALGLGLQFLLWYDEGEERNRGNFPPRFSGRQFPNYSSELNVNALELEDSALYLCASDREYANTEAFFGQGTRLTVV.